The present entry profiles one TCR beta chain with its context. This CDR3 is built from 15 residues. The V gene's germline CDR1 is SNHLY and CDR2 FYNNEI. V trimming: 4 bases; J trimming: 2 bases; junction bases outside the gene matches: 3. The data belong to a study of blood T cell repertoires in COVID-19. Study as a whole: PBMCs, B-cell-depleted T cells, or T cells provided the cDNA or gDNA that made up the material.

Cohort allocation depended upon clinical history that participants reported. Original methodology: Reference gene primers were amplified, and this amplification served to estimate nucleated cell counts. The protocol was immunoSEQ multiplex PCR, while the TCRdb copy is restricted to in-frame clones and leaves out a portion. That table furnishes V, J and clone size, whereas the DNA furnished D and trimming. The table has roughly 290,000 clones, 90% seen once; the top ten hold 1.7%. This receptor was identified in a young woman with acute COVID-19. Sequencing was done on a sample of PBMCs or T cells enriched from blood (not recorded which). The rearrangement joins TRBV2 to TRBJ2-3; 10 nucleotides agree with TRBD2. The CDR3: CASSVAGGHTDTQYF. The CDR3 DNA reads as TGTGCCAGCAGTGTAGCGGGAGGCCACACAGATACGCAGTATTTT.